Each of the 11 T cell receptor beta chains below was sequenced from the same sample in a study of spatial heterogeneity in lung cancer. Regarding the study as a whole: Tumor mutation count correlated with how many alpha and beta TCRs expanded intratumorally.

No antigen has been assigned to these receptors. This sample's time point: sample taken at primary tumor resection. One entry per CDR3 protein, called by TCRdb with MiXCR from the 5' RACE reads. This sample has about 2,700 distinct CDR3 sequences; about 5.1% occur once, and the top ten carry more than 15%. Sequences were derived from lung tumor tissue, sampled at surgery. The receptors shown here come from a male donor with early-stage non-small cell lung cancer.

This clonotype occurred many times. The V gene is TRBV28, the J gene TRBJ1-1; D possibly corresponds to TRBD1 (5 bases). V lost 7 bases and J 1 base, leaving 13 bases between the germline ends. The CDR3 covers 14 residues. Germline CDR1 and CDR2: MDHEN and SYDVKM. The CDR3 loop reads CASTLRDWNTEAFF. The CDR3 region has the DNA TGTGCCAGCACCCTCAGGGATTGGAACACTGAAGCTTTCTTT.

Judged by abundance, this clonotype is medium-sized. The chain links TRBV5-1 to TRBJ2-3; 12 nucleotides line up with TRBD2. The V segment lost 4 bases and the J segment 3 bases; nucleotides outside the gene matches: 3. CDR3 size: 15 residues. From germline, CDR1 is SGHRS and CDR2 YFSETQ. CDR3 in DNA: TGCGCCAGCAGCACAGGACTAGCGGGGACAGATACGCAGTATTTT. It yields the protein CASSTGLAGTDTQYF.

In its sample, this clonotype was seen many times. The V and J genes are TRBV12-3 or TRBV12-4 and TRBJ2-7; 10 nucleotides line up with TRBD1. The CDR3 contains 13 residues. V gave up 6 bases and J gave up 6 bases; unmatched junction bases: 5. The CDR3 bases are TGTGCCAGCAGGAAGGGACAGGGGATCGAGCAGTACTTC. It encodes CASRKGQGIEQYF.

This clonotype counts as medium-sized. The chain links TRBV7-2 to TRBJ1-1, with TRBD1 as a possible D gene (5 bases). CDR1 and CDR2 (germline): SGHTA, FQGNSA. The CDR3 extends over 12 amino acids. Trimming took 3 bases from V and 11 from J, leaving 13 bases between them. The CDR3 nucleotides are TGTGCCAGCAGCTTCTCAGGGATGTGGGCTTTCTTT. Amino acid sequence: CASSFSGMWAFF.

In its sample, this clonotype ranks as medium-sized. The genes are TRBV11-3 and TRBJ2-3; unclear D gene. Trimming shortened V by 2 bases and J by 1 base, and 4 bases separated the two germline ends. The CDR3 consists of 13 residues. Germline-derived CDR1 and CDR2 are SGHNT and YENEEA. Written as DNA, the CDR3 is TGTGCCAGCAGCTTATCTCGCACAGATACGCAGTATTTT. This translates into CASSLSRTDTQYF.

This chain joins TRBV13 and TRBJ2-7; D is ambiguous. Trimming took 3 bases from V and 2 from J, leaving 8 bases between them. The CDR3 is made up of 13 amino acids. In germline, CDR1 is PRHDT, CDR2 FYEKMQ (reference sequence). The CDR3, as DNA: TGTGCCAGCAGCTTGGGGTACACCTACGAGCAGTACTTC. As protein: CASSLGYTYEQYF.

This clonotype is medium-sized within its sample. The chain carries TRBV12-5 and TRBJ1-3, with D unresolved. V dropped 1 base and J dropped 0 bases, with 10 bases sitting between them. Germline V gene data show CDR1 as LGHNT and CDR2 as FRNRAP. The CDR3 is 16 residues long. The CDR3 here is CASGLGTLGSGNTIYF. The CDR3 DNA reads as TGTGCTAGTGGTTTGGGTACCCTTGGCTCTGGAAACACCATATATTTT. The full variable domain, with the rest looked up from reference TRBV12-5 and TRBJ1-3, is DARVTQTPRHKVTEMGQEVTMRCQPILGHNTVFWYRQTMMQGLELLAYFRNRAPLDDSGMPKDRFSAEMPDATLATLKIQPSEPRDSAVYFCASGLGTLGSGNTIYFGEGSWLTVV.

This clonotype was seen repeatedly, ten times or more. Written as DNA, the CDR3 is TGCGCCAGCAGCCAAGATAAGGTCACAGATACGCAGTATTTT. It codes for CASSQDKVTDTQYF. V usage is TRBV4-3 and J usage is TRBJ2-3, with no clear D. Between the trimmed V and J ends, which lost 0 bases and 2 bases, there was a span of 6 bases. The germline CDR1 and CDR2 sequences are LGHNA and YSLEER. The CDR3 loop spans 14 amino acids.

The chain is built from TRBV18 and TRBJ2-3; 14 nucleotides match TRBD2. Germline V lookup: CDR1 KGHSH, CDR2 LQKENI. With 2 bases clipped from V and 5 bases from J, the junction kept 0 bases outside the gene matches. This CDR3 has 15 amino acids. CDR3 loop: CASSPGTSGGDTQYF. The CDR3 coding sequence is TGTGCCAGCTCACCAGGGACTAGCGGGGGAGATACGCAGTATTTT.

This clonotype is medium-sized. This chain joins TRBV5-1 and TRBJ2-7; D ambiguous. The CDR3 is 15 amino acids. Germline assignment: CDR1 SGHRS and CDR2 YFSETQ. Trimming pared 1 base from V and 2 bases from J, leaving 13 bases between. CDR3 protein: CASSLTPDQTYEQYF. For the CDR3, the DNA is TGCGCCAGCAGCTTGACGCCCGACCAAACCTACGAGCAGTACTTC. Full variable domain (remainder filled in from reference TRBV5-1 and TRBJ2-7): KAGVTQTPRYLIKTRGQQVTLSCSPISGHRSVSWYQQTPGQGLQFLFEYFSETQRNKGNFPGRFSGRQFSNSRSEMNVSTLELGDSALYLCASSLTPDQTYEQYFGPGTRLTVT.

The chain joins TRBV2 to TRBJ1-5; possible D gene TRBD1, 6 bases. The CDR3 has 13 amino acids. Germline V gives CDR1 SNHLY, CDR2 FYNNEI. Between the trimmed V and J ends, which lost 6 bases and 7 bases, there was a span of 13 bases. The CDR3 nucleotides read TGTGCCAGCAGATCAGGGGTGCGGCAGCCCCAGCATTTT. Its protein product is CASRSGVRQPQHF.